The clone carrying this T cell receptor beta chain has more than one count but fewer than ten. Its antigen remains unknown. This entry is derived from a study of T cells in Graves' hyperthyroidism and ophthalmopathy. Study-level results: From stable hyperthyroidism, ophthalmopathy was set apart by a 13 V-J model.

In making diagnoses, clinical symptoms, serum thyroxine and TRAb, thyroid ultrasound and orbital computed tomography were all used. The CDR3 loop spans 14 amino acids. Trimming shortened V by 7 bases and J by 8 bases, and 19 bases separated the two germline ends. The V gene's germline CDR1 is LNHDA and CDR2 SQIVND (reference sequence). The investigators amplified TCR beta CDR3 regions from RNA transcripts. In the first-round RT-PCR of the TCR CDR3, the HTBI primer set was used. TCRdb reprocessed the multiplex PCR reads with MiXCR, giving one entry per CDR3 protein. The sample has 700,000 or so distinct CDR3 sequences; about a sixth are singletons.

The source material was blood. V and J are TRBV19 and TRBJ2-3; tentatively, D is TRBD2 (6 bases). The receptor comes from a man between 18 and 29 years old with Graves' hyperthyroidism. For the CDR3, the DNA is TGTGCCAGTACAGAGACCCCCGAGGGAGGTACGCAGTATTTT. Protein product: CASTETPEGGTQYF.